A selection of T cell receptor beta chains follows, all from one sample in a study of technical replicates of blood from a handful of donors. Here immunoSEQ multiplex PCR was the method, and the copy in TCRdb shows in-frame clones only, minus some. This table has 95,000 or so clones, about 95% appearing once. Sequenced material: T cells isolated from PBMCs. These receptors were taken from a human donor in good health. The CDR3 runs from the conserved cysteine through the conserved F or W. The order of the fields is V gene, D gene, clone size, J gene, CDR3 protein, CDR3 DNA. D genes are given only for firm matches. Clone size is stated in some rows and not others, as once, few, many or a class when expanded.

>TRBV5-1|NA|NA|TRBJ2-1
CASSLVTGNEQFF
TGCGCCAGCAGCTTGGTAACAGGCAATGAGCAGTTCTTC
>TRBV4-3|TRBD1|NA|TRBJ2-2
CASSQGTGDTGELFF
TGCGCCAGCAGCCAAGGGACAGGGGACACCGGGGAGCTGTTTTTT
>TRBV30|NA|NA|TRBJ2-3
CAWSRTDTQYF
TGTGCCTGGAGCCGGACAGATACGCAGTATTTT
>TRBV7-2|TRBD1|few|TRBJ1-1
CASSDREMMNTEAFF
TGTGCCAGCAGCGACAGGGAGATGATGAACACTGAAGCTTTCTTT
>TRBV18|TRBD1|few|TRBJ1-3
CASSDLQGTSGNTIYF
TGTGCCAGCTCAGACCTACAGGGGACCTCTGGAAACACCATATATTTT
>TRBV6-5|TRBD1|NA|TRBJ1-2
CASSYGQVEGYTF
TGTGCCAGCAGTTACGGACAGGTAGAGGGCTACACCTTC
>TRBV6-1|TRBD2|NA|TRBJ2-7
CASSGTGGREYEQYF
TGTGCCAGCAGTGGTACTGGCGGGAGAGAATACGAGCAGTACTTC
>TRBV30|TRBD1|NA|TRBJ2-7
CAWRDRGGPYEQYF
TGTGCCTGGAGAGACCGAGGGGGCCCCTACGAGCAGTACTTC
>TRBV13|NA|NA|TRBJ2-2
CASSLTEDSYTGELFF
TGTGCCAGCAGCTTAACGGAGGACTCATACACCGGGGAGCTGTTTTTT
>TRBV5-5|TRBD2|NA|TRBJ2-7
CASRRELYEQYF
TGTGCCAGCAGGCGGGAGCTCTACGAGCAGTACTTC
>TRBV29-1|TRBD2|NA|TRBJ2-7
CSAILAGGLYEQYF
TGCAGCGCTATACTAGCGGGAGGGCTATACGAGCAGTACTTC
>TRBV18|TRBD1|NA|TRBJ2-4
CASSPGERGLGENIQYF
TGTGCCAGCTCACCGGGGGAAAGGGGGCTCGGGGAAAACATTCAGTACTTC
>TRBV7-2|TRBD1|NA|TRBJ1-4
CASSPGQASNEKLFF
TGTGCCAGCAGCCCTGGACAGGCGTCGAATGAAAAACTGTTTTTT
>TRBV7-8|TRBD1|NA|TRBJ2-2
CASSQRQGENTGELFF
TGTGCCAGCAGCCAGCGACAGGGGGAGAACACCGGGGAGCTGTTTTTT
>TRBV11-3|NA|NA|TRBJ2-7
CASSLDLVGGGLGYEQYF
TGTGCCAGCAGCTTAGATTTGGTGGGCGGCGGGTTGGGATACGAGCAGTACTTC
>TRBV7-8|TRBD1|NA|TRBJ1-4
CASSLGQLGEKLFF
TGTGCCAGCAGCCTGGGACAGTTAGGGGAAAAACTGTTTTTT
>TRBV9|NA|NA|TRBJ1-1
CASSPGLVTEAFF
TGTGCCAGCAGCCCAGGGTTGGTGACTGAAGCTTTCTTT
>TRBV28|NA|NA|TRBJ2-2
CASSGQIANTGELFF
TGTGCCAGCAGTGGACAGATCGCGAACACCGGGGAGCTGTTTTTT
>TRBV6-5|NA|NA|TRBJ1-4
CASSYGGHIEKLFF
TGTGCCAGCAGTTATGGCGGGCATATTGAAAAACTGTTTTTT
>TRBV28|NA|once|TRBJ1-2
CATQSPPTGDTYGYTF
TGTGCCACCCAGTCCCCTCCGACAGGTGATACCTATGGCTACACCTTC
>TRBV6-6|NA|NA|TRBJ2-7
CASSYGVDEQYF
TGTGCCAGCAGTTATGGAGTGGACGAGCAGTACTTC
>TRBV6-1|TRBD2|NA|TRBJ2-7
CASSEGREASYEQYF
TGTGCCAGCAGTGAAGGGCGGGAGGCCTCCTACGAGCAGTACTTC
>TRBV5-1|NA|NA|TRBJ1-2
CASSSERGRYTF
TGCGCCAGCAGCTCGGAACGTGGGCGCTACACCTTC
>TRBV13|NA|NA|TRBJ2-5
CASSFAGSETQYF
TGTGCCAGCAGCTTTGCAGGGTCGGAGACCCAGTACTTC
>TRBV7-6|NA|NA|TRBJ1-1
CASSQHTPGGITEAFF
TGTGCCAGCAGCCAGCATACGCCGGGAGGGATAACTGAAGCTTTCTTT
>TRBV12-5|NA|NA|TRBJ1-5
CASGLESQPQHF
TGTGCTAGTGGTTTGGAGAGCCAGCCCCAGCATTTT
>TRBV10-3|TRBD1|NA|TRBJ2-1
CAISESNRGQGSGEQFF
TGTGCCATCAGTGAGTCGAATCGGGGACAGGGCAGCGGTGAGCAGTTCTTC